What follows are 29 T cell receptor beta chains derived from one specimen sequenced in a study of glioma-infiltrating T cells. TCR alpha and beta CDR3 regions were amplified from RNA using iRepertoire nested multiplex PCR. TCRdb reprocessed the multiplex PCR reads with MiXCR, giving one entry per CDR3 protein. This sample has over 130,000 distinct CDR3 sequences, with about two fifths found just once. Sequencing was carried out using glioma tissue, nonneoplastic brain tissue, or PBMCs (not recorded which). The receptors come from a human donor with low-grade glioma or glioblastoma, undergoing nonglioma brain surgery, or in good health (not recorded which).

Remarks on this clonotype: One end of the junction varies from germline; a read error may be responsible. CDR3 amino acids: CAISEGAGGYGYTF. CDR3 nucleotide sequence: TGTGCCATCAGTGAGGGGGCAGGGGGCTATGGCTACACCTTC. The genes are TRBV6-1 and TRBJ1-2; 7 bases agree with TRBD1. Germline V gives CDR1 MNHNS, CDR2 SASEGT. This CDR3 spans 14 amino acids.

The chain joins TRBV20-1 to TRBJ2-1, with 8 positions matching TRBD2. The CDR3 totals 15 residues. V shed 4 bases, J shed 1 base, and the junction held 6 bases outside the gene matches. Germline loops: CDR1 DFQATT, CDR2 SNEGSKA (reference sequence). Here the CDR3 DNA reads TGCAGTGCTATTCCGGGACTAGGGTCCTACAATGAGCAGTTCTTC. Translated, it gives CSAIPGLGSYNEQFF.

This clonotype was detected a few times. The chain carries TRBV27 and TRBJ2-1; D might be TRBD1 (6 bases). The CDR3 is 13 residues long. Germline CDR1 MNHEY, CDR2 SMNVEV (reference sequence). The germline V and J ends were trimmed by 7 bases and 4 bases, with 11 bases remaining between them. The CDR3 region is CASKQGDYNEQFF. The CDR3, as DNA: TGTGCCAGCAAACAGGGAGATTACAATGAGCAGTTCTTC.

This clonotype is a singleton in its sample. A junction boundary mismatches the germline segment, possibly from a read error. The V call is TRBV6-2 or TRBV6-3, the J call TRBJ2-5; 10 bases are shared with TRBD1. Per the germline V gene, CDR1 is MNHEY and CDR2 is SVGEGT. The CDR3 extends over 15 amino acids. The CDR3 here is CTSSRGQGRRETQYF. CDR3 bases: TGTACCAGCAGTCGGGGACAGGGGAGGAGAGAGACCCAGTACTTC.

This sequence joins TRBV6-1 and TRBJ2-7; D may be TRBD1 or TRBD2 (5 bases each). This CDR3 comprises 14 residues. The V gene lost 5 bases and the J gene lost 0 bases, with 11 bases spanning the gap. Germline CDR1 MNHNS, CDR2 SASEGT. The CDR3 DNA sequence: TGTGCCAGCAGTCGGGACGGTAGCTCCTACGAGCAGTACTTC. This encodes CASSRDGSSYEQYF.

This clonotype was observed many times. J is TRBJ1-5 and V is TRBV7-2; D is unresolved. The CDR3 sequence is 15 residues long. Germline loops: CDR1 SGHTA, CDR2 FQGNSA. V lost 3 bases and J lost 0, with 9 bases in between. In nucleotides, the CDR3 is TGTGCCAGCAGCTTTAACGCCAATAGCAATCAGCCCCAGCATTTT. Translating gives CASSFNANSNQPQHF.

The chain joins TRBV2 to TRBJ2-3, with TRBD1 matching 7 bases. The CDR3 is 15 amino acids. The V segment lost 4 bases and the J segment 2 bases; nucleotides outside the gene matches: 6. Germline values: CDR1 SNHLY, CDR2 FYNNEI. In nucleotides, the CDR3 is TGTGCCAGCAGTGGCGCCGGGACAGCCACAGATACGCAGTATTTT. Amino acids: CASSGAGTATDTQYF.

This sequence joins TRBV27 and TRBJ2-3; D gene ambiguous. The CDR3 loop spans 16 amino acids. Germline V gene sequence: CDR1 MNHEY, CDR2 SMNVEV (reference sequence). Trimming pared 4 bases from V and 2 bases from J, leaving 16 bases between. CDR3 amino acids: CASSWSSRSNTDTQYF. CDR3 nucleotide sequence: TGTGCCAGCAGTTGGAGTAGCCGTTCGAACACAGATACGCAGTATTTT.

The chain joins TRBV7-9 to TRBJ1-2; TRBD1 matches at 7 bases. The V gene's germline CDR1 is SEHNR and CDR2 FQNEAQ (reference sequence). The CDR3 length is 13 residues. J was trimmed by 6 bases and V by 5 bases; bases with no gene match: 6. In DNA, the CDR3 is TGTGCCAGCAGCCCTACAGGGGCGGATGGCTACACCTTC. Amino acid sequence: CASSPTGADGYTF.

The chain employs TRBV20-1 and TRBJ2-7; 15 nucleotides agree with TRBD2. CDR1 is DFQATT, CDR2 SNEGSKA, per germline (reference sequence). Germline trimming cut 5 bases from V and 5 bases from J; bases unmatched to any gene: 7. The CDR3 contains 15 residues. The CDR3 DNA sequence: TGCAGTGCTTTCCGCGGACTAGCGGGAGGGAACGAGCAGTACTTC. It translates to CSAFRGLAGGNEQYF.

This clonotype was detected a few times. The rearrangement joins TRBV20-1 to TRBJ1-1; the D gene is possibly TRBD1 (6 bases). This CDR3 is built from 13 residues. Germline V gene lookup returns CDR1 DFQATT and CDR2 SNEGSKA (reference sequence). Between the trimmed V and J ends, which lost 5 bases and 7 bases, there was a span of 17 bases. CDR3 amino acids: CSARKSQGGEAFF. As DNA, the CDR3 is TGCAGTGCTCGCAAGTCACAGGGTGGTGAAGCTTTCTTT.

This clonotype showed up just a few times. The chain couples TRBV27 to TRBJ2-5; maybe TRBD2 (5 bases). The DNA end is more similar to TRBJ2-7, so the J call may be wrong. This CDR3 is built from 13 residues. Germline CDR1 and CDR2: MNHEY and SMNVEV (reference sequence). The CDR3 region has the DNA TGTGCCAGCAGTTTACTCGGGGAGTACGAGCAGTACTTC. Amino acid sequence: CASSLLGEYEQYF.

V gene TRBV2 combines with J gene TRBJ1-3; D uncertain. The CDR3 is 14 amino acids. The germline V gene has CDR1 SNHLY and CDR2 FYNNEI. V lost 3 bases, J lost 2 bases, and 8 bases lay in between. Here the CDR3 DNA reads TGTGCCAGCAGTGAGAGGCTGGCTGGAAACACCATATATTTT. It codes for CASSERLAGNTIYF. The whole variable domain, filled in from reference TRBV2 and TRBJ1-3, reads EPEVTQTPSHQVTQMGQEVILRCVPISNHLYFYWYRQILGQKVEFLVSFYNNEISEKSEIFDDQFSVERPDGSNFTLKIRSTKLEDSAMYFCASSERLAGNTIYFGEGSWLTVV.

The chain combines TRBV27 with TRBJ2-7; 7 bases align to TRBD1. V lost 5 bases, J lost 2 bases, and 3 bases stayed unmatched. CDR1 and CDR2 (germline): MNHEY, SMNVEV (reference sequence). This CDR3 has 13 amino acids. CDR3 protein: CASSRGTAYEQYF. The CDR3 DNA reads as TGTGCCAGCAGTAGGGGGACAGCCTACGAGCAGTACTTC.

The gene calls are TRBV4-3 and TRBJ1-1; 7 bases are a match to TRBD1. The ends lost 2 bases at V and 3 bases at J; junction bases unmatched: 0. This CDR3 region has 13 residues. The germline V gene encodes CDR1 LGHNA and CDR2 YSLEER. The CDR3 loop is CASSQQGDTEAFF. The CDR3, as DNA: TGCGCCAGCAGCCAACAGGGGGACACTGAAGCTTTCTTT.

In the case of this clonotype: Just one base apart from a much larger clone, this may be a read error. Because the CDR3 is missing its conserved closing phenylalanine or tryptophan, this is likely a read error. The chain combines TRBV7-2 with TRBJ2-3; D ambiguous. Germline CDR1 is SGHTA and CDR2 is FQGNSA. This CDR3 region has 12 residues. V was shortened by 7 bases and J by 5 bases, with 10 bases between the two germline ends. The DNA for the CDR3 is TGTGCCAGCACCCTCGACGGAGATACGCAGTATTTA. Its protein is CASTLDGDTQYL.

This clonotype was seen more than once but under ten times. CDR3 amino acids: CASNSLTSTDTQYF. The DNA of the CDR3 is TGTGCCAGCAATTCATTAACTAGCACAGATACGCAGTATTTT. The chain links TRBV28 to TRBJ2-3, with unresolved D. Looked up from germline, CDR1 is MDHEN and CDR2 is SYDVKM. The CDR3 is made up of 14 amino acids. Trimming stripped 7 bases from V and 0 bases from J, with 11 bases between.

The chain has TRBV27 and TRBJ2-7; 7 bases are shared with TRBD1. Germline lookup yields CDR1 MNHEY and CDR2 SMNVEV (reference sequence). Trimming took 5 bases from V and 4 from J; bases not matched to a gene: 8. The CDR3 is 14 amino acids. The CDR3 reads CASSRIEGAYEQYF. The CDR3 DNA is TGTGCCAGCAGTAGGATTGAGGGGGCGTACGAGCAGTACTTC.

In DNA, the CDR3 is TGTGCCAGCAGTTACGAGAGAGGGGGTGTTCAAGAGACCCAGTACTTC. Translating gives CASSYERGGVQETQYF. The J gene is TRBJ2-5, the V gene TRBV6-2 or TRBV6-3; a weak D match, TRBD1 (6 bases). The CDR3 covers 16 residues. Trimming stripped 2 bases from V and 2 bases from J, with 15 bases between. CDR1 is MNHEY, CDR2 SVGEGT, per germline.

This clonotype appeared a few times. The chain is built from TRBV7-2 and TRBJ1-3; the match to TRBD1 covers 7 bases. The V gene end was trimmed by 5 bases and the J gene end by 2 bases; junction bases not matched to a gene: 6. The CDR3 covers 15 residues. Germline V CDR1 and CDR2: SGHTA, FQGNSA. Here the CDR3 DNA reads TGTGCCAGCAGCCACCCCACAGGGGCTGGAAACACCATATATTTT. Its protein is CASSHPTGAGNTIYF.

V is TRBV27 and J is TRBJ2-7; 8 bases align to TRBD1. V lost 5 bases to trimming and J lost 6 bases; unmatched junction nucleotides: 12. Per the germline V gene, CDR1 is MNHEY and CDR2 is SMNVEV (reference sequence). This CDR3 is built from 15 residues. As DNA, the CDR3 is TGTGCCAGCAGTACCGGGACAGGTGGCCGTGGCGAGCAGTACTTC. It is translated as CASSTGTGGRGEQYF.

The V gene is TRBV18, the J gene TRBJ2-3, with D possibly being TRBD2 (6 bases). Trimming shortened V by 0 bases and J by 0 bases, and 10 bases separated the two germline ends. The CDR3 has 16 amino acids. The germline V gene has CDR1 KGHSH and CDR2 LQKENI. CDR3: CASSPPVTRSTDTQYF. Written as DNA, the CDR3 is TGTGCCAGCTCACCACCGGTGACTAGAAGCACAGATACGCAGTATTTT.

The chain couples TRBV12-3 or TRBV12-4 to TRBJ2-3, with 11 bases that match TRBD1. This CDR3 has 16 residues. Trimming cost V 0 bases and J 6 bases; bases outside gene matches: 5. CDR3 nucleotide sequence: TGTGCCAGCAGTTTAGCCGGACAGGGGGCTAAGGATACGCAGTATTTT. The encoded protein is CASSLAGQGAKDTQYF.

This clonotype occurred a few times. In DNA, the CDR3 is TGCAGTGCTCTAAAACCGGGACTAGCGGGAGTCCTTACCTACGAGCAGTACTTC. Residues: CSALKPGLAGVLTYEQYF. This chain links TRBV20-1 with TRBJ2-7; TRBD2 matches 14 bases. CDR1 DFQATT and CDR2 SNEGSKA come from the germline V gene (reference sequence). The ends lost 5 bases at V and 2 bases at J; junction bases unmatched: 14. The CDR3 sequence is 18 residues long.

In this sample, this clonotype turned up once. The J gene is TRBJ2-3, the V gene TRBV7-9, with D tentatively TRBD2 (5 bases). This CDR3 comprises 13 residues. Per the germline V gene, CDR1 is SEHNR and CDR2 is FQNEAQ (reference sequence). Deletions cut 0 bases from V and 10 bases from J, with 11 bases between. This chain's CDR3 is CASSLAGVRAQYF. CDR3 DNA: TGTGCCAGCAGCTTAGCCGGGGTCCGTGCGCAGTATTTT.

CDR3 in amino acids: CASSLMAVDYEQYF. In nucleotides, the CDR3 is TGTGCCAGCAGCCTAATGGCTGTGGACTACGAGCAGTACTTC. The chain employs TRBV6-1 and TRBJ2-7, with D uncertain. The CDR3 is 14 amino acids. Trimming cost V 6 bases and J 3 bases, with 15 bases left between them. Germline CDR1 reads MNHNS; CDR2 reads SASEGT.

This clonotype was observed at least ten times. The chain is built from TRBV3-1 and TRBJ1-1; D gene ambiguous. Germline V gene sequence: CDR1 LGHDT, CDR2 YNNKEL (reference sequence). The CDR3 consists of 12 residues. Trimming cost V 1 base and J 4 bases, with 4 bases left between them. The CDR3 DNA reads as TGTGCCAGCAGCCAAGGGGGCACTGAAGCTTTCTTT. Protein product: CASSQGGTEAFF.

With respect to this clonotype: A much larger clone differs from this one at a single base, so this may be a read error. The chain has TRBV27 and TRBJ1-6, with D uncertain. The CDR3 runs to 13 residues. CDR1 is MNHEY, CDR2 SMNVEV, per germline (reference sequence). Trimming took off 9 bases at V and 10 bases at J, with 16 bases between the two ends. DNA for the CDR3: TGTGCCAGAAGTCCGACATCTTGGTCACCCCTCCACTTT. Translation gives CARSPTSWSPLHF.

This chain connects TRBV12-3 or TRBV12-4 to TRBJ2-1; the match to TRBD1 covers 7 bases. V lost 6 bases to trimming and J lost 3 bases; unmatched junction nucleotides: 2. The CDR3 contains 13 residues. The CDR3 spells CASRGDSYNEQFF. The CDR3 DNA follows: TGTGCCAGCAGGGGGGACAGCTACAATGAGCAGTTCTTC.